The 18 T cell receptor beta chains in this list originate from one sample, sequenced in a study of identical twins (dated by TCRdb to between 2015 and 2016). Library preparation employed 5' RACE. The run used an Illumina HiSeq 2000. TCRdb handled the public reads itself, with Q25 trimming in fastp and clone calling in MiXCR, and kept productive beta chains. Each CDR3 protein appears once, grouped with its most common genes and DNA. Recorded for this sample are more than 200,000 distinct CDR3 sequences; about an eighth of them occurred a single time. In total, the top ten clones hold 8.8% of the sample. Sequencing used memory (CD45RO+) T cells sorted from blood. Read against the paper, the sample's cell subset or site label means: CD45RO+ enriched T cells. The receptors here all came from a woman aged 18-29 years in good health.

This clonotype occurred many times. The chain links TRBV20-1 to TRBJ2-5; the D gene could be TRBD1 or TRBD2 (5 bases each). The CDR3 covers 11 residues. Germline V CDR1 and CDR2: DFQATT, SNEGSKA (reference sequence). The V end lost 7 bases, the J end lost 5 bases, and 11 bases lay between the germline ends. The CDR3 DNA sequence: TGCAGTGTGGGGGAGATGGAGACCCAGTACTTC. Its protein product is CSVGEMETQYF.

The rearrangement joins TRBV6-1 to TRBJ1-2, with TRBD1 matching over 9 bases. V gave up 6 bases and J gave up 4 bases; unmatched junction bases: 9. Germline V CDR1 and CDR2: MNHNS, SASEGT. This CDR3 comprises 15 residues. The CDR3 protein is CASRPQGALPYGYTF. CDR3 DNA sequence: TGTGCCAGCAGGCCACAGGGGGCTCTCCCCTATGGCTACACCTTC.

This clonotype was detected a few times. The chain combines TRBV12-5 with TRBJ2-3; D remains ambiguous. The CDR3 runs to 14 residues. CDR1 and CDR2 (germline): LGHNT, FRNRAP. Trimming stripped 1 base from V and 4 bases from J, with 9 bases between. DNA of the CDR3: TGTGCTAGTGGTTTGGACATCTGGGCAGATACGCAGTATTTT. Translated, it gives CASGLDIWADTQYF. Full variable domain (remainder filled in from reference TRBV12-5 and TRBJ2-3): DARVTQTPRHKVTEMGQEVTMRCQPILGHNTVFWYRQTMMQGLELLAYFRNRAPLDDSGMPKDRFSAEMPDATLATLKIQPSEPRDSAVYFCASGLDIWADTQYFGPGTRLTVL.

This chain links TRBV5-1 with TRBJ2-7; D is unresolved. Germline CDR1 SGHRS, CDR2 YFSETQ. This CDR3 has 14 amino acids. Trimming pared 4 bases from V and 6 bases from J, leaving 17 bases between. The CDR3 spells CASSPVTERREQYF. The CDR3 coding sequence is TGCGCCAGCAGCCCGGTCACCGAGCGTCGCGAGCAGTACTTC.

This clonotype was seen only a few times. The CDR3 loop reads CASSSQAGERSYNEQFF. Written as DNA, the CDR3 is TGTGCCAGCAGTTCGCAGGCGGGGGAGAGGTCCTACAATGAGCAGTTCTTC. V and J are TRBV27 and TRBJ2-1; TRBD2 matches 7 bases. CDR1 MNHEY and CDR2 SMNVEV come from the germline V gene (reference sequence). The V segment lost 4 bases and the J segment 1 base; nucleotides outside the gene matches: 10. The CDR3 has 17 residues.

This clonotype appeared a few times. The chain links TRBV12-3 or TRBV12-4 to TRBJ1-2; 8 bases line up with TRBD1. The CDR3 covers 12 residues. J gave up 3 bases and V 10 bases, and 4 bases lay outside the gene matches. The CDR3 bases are TGTGCCACCGCGACAGGGGACTATGGCTACACCTTC. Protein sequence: CATATGDYGYTF.

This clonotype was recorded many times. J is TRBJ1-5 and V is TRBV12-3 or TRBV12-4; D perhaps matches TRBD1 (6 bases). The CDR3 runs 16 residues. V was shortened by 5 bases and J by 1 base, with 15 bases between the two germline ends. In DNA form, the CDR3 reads TGTGCCAGCAGTCCCTGGGGGGGGGCCAGCAATCAGCCCCAGCATTTT. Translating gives CASSPWGGASNQPQHF.

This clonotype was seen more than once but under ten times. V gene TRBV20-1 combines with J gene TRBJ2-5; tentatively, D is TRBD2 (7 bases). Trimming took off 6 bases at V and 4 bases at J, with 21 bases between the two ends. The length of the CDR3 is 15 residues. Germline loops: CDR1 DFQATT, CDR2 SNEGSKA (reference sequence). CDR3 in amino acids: CSALPKWRGRETQYF. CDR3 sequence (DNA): TGCAGTGCCCTCCCTAAGTGGCGGGGGCGAGAGACCCAGTACTTC.

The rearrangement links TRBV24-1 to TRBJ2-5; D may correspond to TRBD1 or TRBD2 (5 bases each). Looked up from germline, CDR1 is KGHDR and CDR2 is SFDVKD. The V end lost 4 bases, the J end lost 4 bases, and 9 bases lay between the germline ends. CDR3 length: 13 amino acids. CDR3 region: CATSEGTLETQYF. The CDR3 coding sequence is TGTGCCACCAGTGAAGGGACGTTAGAGACCCAGTACTTC.

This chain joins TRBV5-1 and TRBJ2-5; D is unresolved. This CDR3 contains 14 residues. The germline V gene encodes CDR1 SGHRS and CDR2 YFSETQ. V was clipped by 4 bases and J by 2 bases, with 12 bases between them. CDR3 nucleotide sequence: TGCGCCAGCAGCCCGGTAGGCGCACAAGAGACCCAGTACTTC. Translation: CASSPVGAQETQYF.

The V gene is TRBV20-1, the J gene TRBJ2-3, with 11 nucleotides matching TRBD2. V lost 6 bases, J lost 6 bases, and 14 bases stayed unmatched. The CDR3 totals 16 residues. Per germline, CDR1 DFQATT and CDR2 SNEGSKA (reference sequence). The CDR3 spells CSAVSPGTSGGDTQYF. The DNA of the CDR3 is TGCAGTGCCGTGAGCCCCGGGACTAGCGGAGGGGATACGCAGTATTTT.

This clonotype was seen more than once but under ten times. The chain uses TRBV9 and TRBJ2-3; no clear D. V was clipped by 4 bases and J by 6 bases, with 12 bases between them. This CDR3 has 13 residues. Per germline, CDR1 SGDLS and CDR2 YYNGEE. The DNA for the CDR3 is TGTGCCAGCAGCCTCGAAGGTGGGGATACGCAGTATTTT. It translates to CASSLEGGDTQYF.

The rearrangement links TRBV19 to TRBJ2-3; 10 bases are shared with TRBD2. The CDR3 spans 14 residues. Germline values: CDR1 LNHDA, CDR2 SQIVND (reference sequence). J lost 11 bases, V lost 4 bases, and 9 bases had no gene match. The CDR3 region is CASSTGTSEGEQYF. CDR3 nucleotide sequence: TGTGCCAGTAGTACCGGGACTAGCGAGGGCGAGCAGTATTTT. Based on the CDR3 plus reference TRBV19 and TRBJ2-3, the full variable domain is DGGITQSPKYLFRKEGQNVTLSCEQNLNHDAMYWYRQDPGQGLRLIYYSQIVNDFQKGDIAEGYSVSREKKESFPLTVTSAQKNPTAFYLCASSTGTSEGEQYFGPGTRLTVL.

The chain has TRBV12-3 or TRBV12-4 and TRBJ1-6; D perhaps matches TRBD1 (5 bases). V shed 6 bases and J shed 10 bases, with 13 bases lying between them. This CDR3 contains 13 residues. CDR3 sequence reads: CASSPTWGSPLHF. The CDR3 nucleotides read TGTGCCAGCAGCCCTACGTGGGGCTCACCCCTCCACTTT.

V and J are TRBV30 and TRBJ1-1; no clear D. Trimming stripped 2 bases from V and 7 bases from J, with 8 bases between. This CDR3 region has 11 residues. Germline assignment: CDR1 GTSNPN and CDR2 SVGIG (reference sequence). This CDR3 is CAWSNRREAFF. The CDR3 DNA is TGTGCCTGGAGTAACCGTCGTGAAGCTTTCTTT.

CDR3 DNA sequence: TGCGCCAGCAGCTACCAGGACAGGGCCGAAGCTTTCTTT. Protein sequence: CASSYQDRAEAFF. This chain joins TRBV5-1 and TRBJ1-1; 8 bases are shared with TRBD1. V was clipped by 3 bases and J by 8 bases; unmatched bases: 6. The CDR3 runs to 13 residues. Germline V CDR1 and CDR2: SGHRS, YFSETQ.

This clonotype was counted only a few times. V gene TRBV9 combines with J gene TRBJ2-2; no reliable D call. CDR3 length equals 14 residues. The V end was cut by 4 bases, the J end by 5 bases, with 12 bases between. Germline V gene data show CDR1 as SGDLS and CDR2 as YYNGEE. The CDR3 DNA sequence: TGTGCCAGCAGCCTTATAATGTTTACCGGGGAGCTGTTTTTT. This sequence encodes CASSLIMFTGELFF. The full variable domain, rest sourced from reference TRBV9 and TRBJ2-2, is DSGVTQTPKHLITATGQRVTLRCSPRSGDLSVYWYQQSLDQGLQFLIQYYNGEERAKGNILERFSAQQFPDLHSELNLSSLELGDSALYFCASSLIMFTGELFFGEGSRLTVL.

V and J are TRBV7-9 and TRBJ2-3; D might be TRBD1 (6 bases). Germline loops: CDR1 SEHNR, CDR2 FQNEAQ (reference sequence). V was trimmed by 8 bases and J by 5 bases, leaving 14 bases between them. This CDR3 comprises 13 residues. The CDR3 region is CASEAGVQDTQYF. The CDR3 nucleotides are TGTGCCAGCGAGGCAGGGGTGCAAGATACGCAGTATTTT.